One sample yielded the 7 T cell receptor beta chains listed below, sequenced in a study of blood T cells in healthy people across ages. The use of a sample-barcoded 5' primer and a J-beta primer mix characterized a second PCR of roughly 7 to 12 cycles. TCRdb recomputed calls from the 5' RACE reads with MiXCR, one row per CDR3 protein. Seen here are about 1.8 million distinct CDR3 sequences, 49% observed once, and the top ten hold 2.1%. Sample: blood. Receptors were obtained from a woman aged 40 to 49 in good health.

This clonotype was recorded a few times. The chain combines TRBV20-1 with TRBJ2-4; the D call may be TRBD1 or TRBD2 (6 bases each). Germline CDR1 reads DFQATT; CDR2 reads SNEGSKA (reference sequence). V dropped 8 bases and J dropped 1 base, with 18 bases sitting between them. This CDR3 spans 15 amino acids. The CDR3 here is CSTKSVGGAKNIQYF. The CDR3 nucleotides read TGCAGTACCAAGTCTGTAGGGGGGGCCAAAAACATTCAGTACTTC.

The V gene is TRBV9, the J gene TRBJ2-5, with D maybe TRBD2 (6 bases). The CDR3 has 12 amino acids. The germline V and J ends were trimmed by 5 bases and 11 bases, with 16 bases remaining between them. Germline CDR1 is SGDLS and CDR2 is YYNGEE. The CDR3 bases are TGTGCCAGCAGAGGTTCTAGCGATGAGCAGTACTTC. It yields the protein CASRGSSDEQYF.

This clonotype appeared a few times. The CDR3 bases are TGTGCCAGCAGTTTAACAGGGGGCGCGGGTGCTAACTATGGCTACACCTTC. Translation gives CASSLTGGAGANYGYTF. V usage is TRBV27 and J usage is TRBJ1-2, with 9 bases aligning to TRBD1. The V gene's germline CDR1 is MNHEY and CDR2 SMNVEV (reference sequence). Losses at the gene ends were 2 bases for V and 0 bases for J; bases not matched to a gene: 7. This CDR3 is 17 amino acids long.

The chain links TRBV7-9 to TRBJ1-6, with D possibly matching TRBD1 (5 bases). Germline V gene lookup returns CDR1 SEHNR and CDR2 FQNEAQ (reference sequence). The V end lost 5 bases, the J end lost 7 bases, and 18 bases lay between the germline ends. The CDR3 has 16 amino acids. The CDR3 is CASSPSDRSQNSPLHF. The CDR3 nucleotides read TGTGCCAGCAGCCCCTCAGACAGAAGCCAAAATTCACCCCTCCACTTT.

The rearrangement joins TRBV6-2 or TRBV6-3 to TRBJ1-2; TRBD1 might be the D (5 bases). The V gene lost 2 bases and the J gene lost 13 bases, with 14 bases spanning the gap. Germline V gives CDR1 MNHEY, CDR2 SVGEGT. The CDR3 totals 12 residues. This chain's CDR3 is CASSYNRGTGTF. In DNA form, the CDR3 reads TGTGCCAGCAGTTACAATCGGGGGACCGGCACCTTC.

This clonotype appeared a few times. The chain employs TRBV20-1 and TRBJ2-1; no clear D gene. CDR1 and CDR2 (germline): DFQATT, SNEGSKA (reference sequence). The CDR3 length is 15 residues. The ends were cut back, 5 bases at V and 4 bases at J, with 18 bases in the middle. DNA of the CDR3: TGCAGTGCTGCCGGTACGCCACAGAAGTACAATGAGCAGTTCTTC. It encodes CSAAGTPQKYNEQFF.

The V gene is TRBV12-3 or TRBV12-4, the J gene TRBJ2-1; 7 bases match TRBD1. This CDR3 contains 16 residues. Trimming removed 3 bases from V and 9 bases from J; junction bases left unmatched: 14. CDR3 region: CASSFTFDLGGGEQFF. CDR3 in DNA: TGTGCCAGCAGTTTCACATTCGATTTAGGGGGCGGTGAGCAGTTCTTC.